The 28 T cell receptor beta chains below all came from one sample that was sequenced in a study of radiation and T cells in renal cell carcinoma. The time point is: blood 4 weeks post-SBRT, at nephrectomy. Treatment denoted: 15 Gy SBRT to primary tumor, nephrectomy 4 weeks later. TCRdb's table, derived via immunoSEQ multiplex PCR, lists solely in-frame clones and lacks some. The data contain 150,000 to 200,000 clones, roughly 90% of them singletons. The source material was blood, sampled from a patient whose treatment included radiotherapy and nephrectomy. These receptors were taken from a woman between 45 and 60 years old with renal cell carcinoma.

V and J are TRBV2 and TRBJ1-6, with D possibly matching TRBD1 (6 bases). V dropped 6 bases and J dropped 8 bases, with 14 bases sitting between them. Germline V gives CDR1 SNHLY, CDR2 FYNNEI. The CDR3 sequence is 14 residues long. The DNA of the CDR3 is TGTGCCAGCAGGGGACACCCCCTAGATTCACCCCTCCACTTT. As protein: CASRGHPLDSPLHF.

For the CDR3, the DNA is TGTGCCAGCAGCTTATGGACGGAGGCACGAGAGACCCAGTACTTC. As protein: CASSLWTEARETQYF. This sequence joins TRBV13 and TRBJ2-5; weak D call: TRBD2 (5 bases). This CDR3 has 15 residues. The germline V gene encodes CDR1 PRHDT and CDR2 FYEKMQ (reference sequence). Between the trimmed V and J ends, which lost 2 bases and 4 bases, there was a span of 14 bases.

This CDR3 reads CASMWGGLAFF. CDR3 coding DNA: TGTGCCAGCATGTGGGGGGGACTGGCGTTCTTC. The chain couples TRBV25-1 to TRBJ2-1, with TRBD2 identical over 7 bases. The CDR3 totals 11 residues. Losses at the gene ends were 7 bases for V and 15 bases for J; bases not matched to a gene: 9. CDR1 and CDR2 (germline): MGHDK, SYGVNS.

The V gene is TRBV4-1, the J gene TRBJ1-4; D not resolved. This CDR3 comprises 16 residues. Germline V gene lookup returns CDR1 MGHRA and CDR2 YSYEKL. V lost 1 base and J 3 bases, leaving 12 bases between the germline ends. DNA of the CDR3: TGCGCCAGCAGCCAAGGCCGATCCGCGGCTAATGAAAAACTGTTTTTT. This sequence encodes CASSQGRSAANEKLFF.

The gene calls are TRBV2 and TRBJ2-7; no definite D call. With 5 bases removed from V and 7 bases from J, the gap between germline ends came to 9 bases. This CDR3 has 11 amino acids. Germline-derived CDR1 and CDR2 are SNHLY and FYNNEI. This chain's CDR3 is CASSQSREQYF. The CDR3 nucleotides are TGTGCCAGCAGTCAGTCACGGGAGCAGTACTTC.

V usage is TRBV6-1 and J usage is TRBJ2-3; D unclear. The CDR3 is 14 residues long. Trimming shortened V by 8 bases and J by 5 bases, and 17 bases separated the two germline ends. Germline loops: CDR1 MNHNS, CDR2 SASEGT. The CDR3 DNA follows: TGTGCCAGCGACACGGGCAGGAGAATAGATACGCAGTATTTT. Translated: CASDTGRRIDTQYF.

This clone appeared once. In DNA, the CDR3 is TGCGCCAGCAGCTTGGCCGGGACCGCCGCGGAGAAACTGTTTTTT. Translation: CASSLAGTAAEKLFF. The rearrangement links TRBV5-1 to TRBJ1-4, with D possibly being TRBD1 (5 bases). Germline V gene sequence: CDR1 SGHRS, CDR2 YFSETQ. Trimming removed 0 bases from V and 11 bases from J, with 17 bases in between. The CDR3 is 15 amino acids.

V gene TRBV6-6 combines with J gene TRBJ1-2; possible D gene TRBD1, 5 bases. The CDR3 is 14 residues long. Germline V gives CDR1 MNHNY, CDR2 SVGAGI (reference sequence). V was cut by 8 bases and J by 4 bases, with 17 bases left in between. The DNA of the CDR3 is TGTGCCAGCGGATCCTGGGGGGGGGTCTATGGCTACACCTTC. Protein product: CASGSWGGVYGYTF.

This clone was recorded once. V is TRBV6-5 and J is TRBJ1-5, with D uncertain. Germline V gene data show CDR1 as MNHEY and CDR2 as SVGAGI. There are 13 residues in the CDR3. V was clipped by 8 bases and J by 4 bases, with 12 bases between them. The chain's CDR3 is CASRWDRNQPQHF. CDR3 coding DNA: TGTGCCAGCCGTTGGGATAGGAATCAGCCCCAGCATTTT.

V is TRBV5-1 and J is TRBJ2-2, with D tentatively TRBD1 or TRBD2 (5 bases each). The CDR3 is 16 residues long. With 4 bases removed from V and 0 bases from J, the gap between germline ends came to 13 bases. CDR1 and CDR2 from the germline V gene are SGHRS and YFSETQ. The CDR3 DNA reads TGCGCCAGCAGCGTCTTACAGGACTCGAACACCGGGGAGCTGTTTTTT. Translation gives CASSVLQDSNTGELFF.

The rearrangement links TRBV6-6 to TRBJ1-2; TRBD1 matches at 7 bases. This CDR3 has 14 amino acids. The ends lost 6 bases at V and 8 bases at J; junction bases unmatched: 12. The germline gives CDR1 MNHNY, CDR2 SVGAGI (reference sequence). CDR3 sequence (DNA): TGTGCCAGCAGACAAACAGGGGCCACGGGGGGCTACACCTTC. Its protein product is CASRQTGATGGYTF.

The chain combines TRBV6-1 with TRBJ1-2, with 9 bases lining up with TRBD1. Germline lookup yields CDR1 MNHNS and CDR2 SASEGT. The length of the CDR3 is 15 residues. The V segment lost 1 base and the J segment 7 bases; nucleotides outside the gene matches: 7. The CDR3 region is CASSEVGTGWRGYTF. In nucleotides, the CDR3 is TGTGCCAGCAGTGAAGTGGGGACAGGGTGGCGTGGCTACACCTTC.

This clone was recorded a few times. J is TRBJ1-3 and V is TRBV2; tentative D call: TRBD1 (5 bases). Trimming removed 7 bases from V and 0 bases from J, with 16 bases in between. This CDR3 region has 16 residues. Germline V gene sequence: CDR1 SNHLY, CDR2 FYNNEI. CDR3 sequence: CASKGGGVISGNTIYF. The CDR3 nucleotides are TGTGCCAGCAAGGGCGGGGGAGTTATCTCTGGAAACACCATATATTTT.

The gene calls are TRBV2 and TRBJ2-1; TRBD2 aligns across 10 bases. The V gene's germline CDR1 is SNHLY and CDR2 FYNNEI. This CDR3 region has 15 residues. Losses at the gene ends were 8 bases for V and 6 bases for J; bases not matched to a gene: 10. In DNA, the CDR3 is TGTGCCAGCCGCGGAGGGACTAGCGCCACCAATGAGCAGTTCTTC. Translating gives CASRGGTSATNEQFF.

The CDR3 bases are TGTGCCAGTAGCGCAACGACCGGGTTCACAGATACGCAGTATTTT. It yields the protein CASSATTGFTDTQYF. This chain joins TRBV19 and TRBJ2-3; D is unclear. CDR1 and CDR2 from the germline V gene are LNHDA and SQIVND (reference sequence). With 6 bases removed from V and 2 bases from J, the gap between germline ends came to 15 bases. The CDR3 spans 15 residues.

This clone was recorded only once. V is TRBV11-2 and J is TRBJ2-7; D is uncertain. This CDR3 region has 11 residues. The germline gives CDR1 SGHAT, CDR2 FQNNGV. V was trimmed by 5 bases and J by 4 bases, leaving 6 bases between them. The CDR3 DNA reads as TGTGCCAGCAGCGCAGCTTACGAGCAGTACTTC. Its protein is CASSAAYEQYF.

This clone was counted a few times. This sequence joins TRBV6-1 and TRBJ2-2, with D possibly matching TRBD2 (5 bases). The V end lost 9 bases, the J end lost 6 bases, and 17 bases lay between the germline ends. The CDR3 spans 14 residues. Looked up from germline, CDR1 is MNHNS and CDR2 is SASEGT. The CDR3 nucleotides read TGTGCCAGTCGGGGATTACGGGCGGCCGGGGAGCTGTTTTTT. Its translation is CASRGLRAAGELFF.

This chain connects TRBV6-1 to TRBJ1-1; TRBD1 agrees at 9 bases. This CDR3 is built from 15 residues. With V trimmed by 7 bases and J by 2 bases, 8 bases remained unmatched. In germline, CDR1 is MNHNS, CDR2 SASEGT. The CDR3 region is CASTPGQGINTEAFF. The CDR3 coding sequence is TGTGCCAGCACCCCCGGACAGGGGATTAACACTGAAGCTTTCTTT.

This chain joins TRBV2 and TRBJ2-1, with D perhaps TRBD2 (6 bases). V lost 3 bases and J 7 bases, leaving 19 bases between the germline ends. The CDR3 consists of 16 residues. Germline V lookup: CDR1 SNHLY, CDR2 FYNNEI. The CDR3 is CASSDPGDWGRNEQFF. Here the CDR3 DNA reads TGTGCCAGCAGTGATCCAGGTGATTGGGGGAGGAATGAGCAGTTCTTC. Drawing the rest from reference TRBV2 and TRBJ2-1, the complete variable domain is EPEVTQTPSHQVTQMGQEVILRCVPISNHLYFYWYRQILGQKVEFLVSFYNNEISEKSEIFDDQFSVERPDGSNFTLKIRSTKLEDSAMYFCASSDPGDWGRNEQFFGPGTRLTVL.

This clone was counted only a few times. This rearrangement joins TRBV9 to TRBJ1-4; no firm D call. Germline values: CDR1 SGDLS, CDR2 YYNGEE. The CDR3 sequence is 14 residues long. Between the trimmed V and J ends, which lost 4 bases and 6 bases, there was a span of 13 bases. The chain's CDR3 is CASSPHGVDEKLFF. The DNA for the CDR3 is TGTGCCAGCAGCCCCCATGGGGTCGATGAAAAACTGTTTTTT.

There are a few counts of this clone. The chain combines TRBV18 with TRBJ1-1, with a weak D call TRBD1 (5 bases). The V gene lost 4 bases and the J gene lost 8 bases, with 14 bases spanning the gap. From germline, CDR1 is KGHSH and CDR2 LQKENI. This CDR3 contains 13 residues. CDR3 nucleotides: TGTGCCAGCTCACTCGACAGAATAAGAGAAGCTTTCTTT. Its translation: CASSLDRIREAFF.

This sequence joins TRBV7-3 and TRBJ1-4; tentative D call: TRBD1 (5 bases). CDR1 SGHTA and CDR2 FQGTGA come from the germline V gene. This CDR3 spans 13 amino acids. V lost 8 bases to trimming and J lost 5 bases, with 12 bases between them. This CDR3 reads CASWDCRNEKLFF. CDR3 coding DNA: TGTGCCAGCTGGGACTGCAGAAATGAAAAACTGTTTTTT.

The chain has TRBV4-3 and TRBJ2-3; no clear D gene. The CDR3 extends over 16 amino acids. V was trimmed by 1 base and J by 6 bases, leaving 17 bases between them. Germline loops: CDR1 LGHNA, CDR2 YSLEER. CDR3 loop: CASSQGPPPGVDTQYF. The CDR3 DNA sequence: TGCGCCAGCAGCCAAGGCCCCCCCCCTGGGGTGGATACGCAGTATTTT.

V and J are TRBV15 and TRBJ2-3; 8 bases are a match to TRBD2. This CDR3 spans 18 amino acids. Losses at the gene ends were 1 base for V and 1 base for J; bases not matched to a gene: 10. Looked up from germline, CDR1 is LNHNV and CDR2 is YYDKDF (reference sequence). The CDR3: CATSRGLGTSGRTDTQYF. The CDR3 region has the DNA TGTGCCACCAGCAGAGGCCTCGGAACTAGCGGACGCACAGATACGCAGTATTTT. Combining the CDR3 with reference TRBV15 and TRBJ2-3 gives the whole variable domain DAMVIQNPRYQVTQFGKPVTLSCSQTLNHNVMYWYQQKSSQAPKLLFHYYDKDFNNEADTPDNFQSRRPNTSFCFLDIRSPGLGDTAMYLCATSRGLGTSGRTDTQYFGPGTRLTVL.

This clone was counted a single time. The chain recombines TRBV2 with TRBJ2-7; 8 positions agree with TRBD1. The CDR3 consists of 14 residues. CDR1 is SNHLY and CDR2 is FYNNEI in the germline V gene. V lost 6 bases and J lost 7; bases outside the gene matches: 11. The CDR3 here is CASRNRRGTGEQYF. CDR3 in DNA: TGTGCCAGCAGGAACCGCCGAGGGACAGGAGAGCAGTACTTC.

The V call is TRBV5-1, the J call TRBJ1-1, with D uncertain. Germline CDR1 SGHRS, CDR2 YFSETQ. The CDR3 runs 18 residues. The germline V and J ends were trimmed by 4 bases and 6 bases, with 28 bases remaining between them. CDR3 sequence reads: CASSGGLPVPGPRSEAFF. The CDR3 bases are TGCGCCAGCAGCGGAGGGTTGCCCGTTCCCGGACCCAGGTCTGAAGCTTTCTTT.

The CDR3, as DNA: TGTGCCAGCAGCGTGGGGACTAGCGGGGGAACCGGTAACATTCAGTACTTC. This encodes CASSVGTSGGTGNIQYF. The chain uses TRBV9 and TRBJ2-4; 14 positions agree with TRBD2. This CDR3 spans 17 amino acids. Trimming took 2 bases from V and 7 from J; bases not matched to a gene: 8. CDR1 is SGDLS, CDR2 YYNGEE, per germline.

The chain has TRBV19 and TRBJ2-1; D may be TRBD1 (6 bases). The ends were cut back, 5 bases at V and 8 bases at J, with 19 bases in the middle. Germline CDR1 LNHDA, CDR2 SQIVND (reference sequence). This CDR3 is 15 amino acids long. In nucleotides, the CDR3 is TGTGCCAGTAGTTCCGGGCAGGGGCGGTACGATGAGCAGTTCTTC. Its translation: CASSSGQGRYDEQFF.